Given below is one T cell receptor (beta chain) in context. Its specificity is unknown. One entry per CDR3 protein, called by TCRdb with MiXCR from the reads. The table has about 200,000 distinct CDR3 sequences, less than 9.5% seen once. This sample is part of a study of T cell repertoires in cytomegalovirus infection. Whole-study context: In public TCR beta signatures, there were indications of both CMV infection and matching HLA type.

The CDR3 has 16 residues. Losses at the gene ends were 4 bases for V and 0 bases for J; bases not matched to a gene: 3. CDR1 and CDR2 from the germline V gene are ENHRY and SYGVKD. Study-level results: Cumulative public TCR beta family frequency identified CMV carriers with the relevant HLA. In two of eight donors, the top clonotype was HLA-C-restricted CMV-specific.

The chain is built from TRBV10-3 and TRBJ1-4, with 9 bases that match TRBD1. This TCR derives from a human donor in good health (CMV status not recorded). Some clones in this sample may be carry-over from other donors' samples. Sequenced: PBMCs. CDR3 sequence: CAISGGTGSTNEKLFF. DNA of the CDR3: TGTGCCATCAGTGGGGGGACAGGGTCAACTAATGAAAAACTGTTTTTT.